These 6 T cell receptor beta chains were all obtained from the same sample, sequenced in a study of T cells in Graves' hyperthyroidism and ophthalmopathy. Template material for amplifying TCR beta CDR3 regions consisted of RNA transcripts. In the first-round RT-PCR of the TCR CDR3, the HTBI primer set was used. Each CDR3 protein gets one entry after TCRdb re-called the multiplex PCR reads with MiXCR. The table includes roughly 500,000 distinct CDR3 sequences, roughly 13% detected once. Material for sequencing was blood. Receptor source: a woman aged 25 to 39 with Graves' hyperthyroidism that later progressed to Graves' ophthalmopathy.

This clonotype appeared many times. This chain connects TRBV15 to TRBJ1-1; D may be TRBD1 (5 bases). CDR3 length equals 16 residues. The germline V gene encodes CDR1 LNHNV and CDR2 YYDKDF (reference sequence). The V end was cut by 5 bases, the J end by 0 bases, with 16 bases between. The CDR3 reads CATSGRTPEMNTEAFF. The CDR3 DNA is TGTGCCACCAGCGGGCGGACACCCGAGATGAACACTGAAGCTTTCTTT.

About this clonotype itself: Just one base apart from a much larger clone, this may be a read error. The chain has TRBV7-2 and TRBJ2-1; D gene uncertain. This CDR3 has 15 residues. With 5 bases removed from V and 7 bases from J, the gap between germline ends came to 18 bases. The V gene's germline CDR1 is SGHTA and CDR2 FQGNSA. The CDR3 bases are TGTGCCAGCAGCCCAGAGTTCCCCTCCAGAAATGAGCAGTTCTTC. The encoded protein is CASSPEFPSRNEQFF.

This clonotype was seen ten or more times. The chain combines TRBV19 with TRBJ2-6; D gene uncertain. The ends were cut back, 3 bases at V and 0 bases at J, with 3 bases in the middle. In germline, CDR1 is LNHDA, CDR2 SQIVND (reference sequence). CDR3 length equals 14 residues. CDR3 region: CASSMNSGANVLTF. CDR3 nucleotide sequence: TGTGCCAGTAGTATGAACTCTGGGGCCAACGTCCTGACTTTC.

The J gene is TRBJ2-2, the V gene TRBV9; D perhaps matches TRBD2 (7 bases). Germline V CDR1 and CDR2: SGDLS, YYNGEE. CDR3 length equals 14 residues. V lost 4 bases and J lost 6, with 13 bases in between. CDR3 coding DNA: TGTGCCAGCAGCCTTAGGGGGGGTCCCGGGGAGCTGTTTTTT. Translation gives CASSLRGGPGELFF.

This clonotype has only a few counts. The chain employs TRBV20-1 and TRBJ1-3; possibly TRBD1 for D (5 bases). V dropped 5 bases and J dropped 2 bases, with 10 bases sitting between them. Germline V lookup: CDR1 DFQATT, CDR2 SNEGSKA (reference sequence). The CDR3 is 13 residues long. The CDR3 region is CSASGATGNTIYF. The CDR3 nucleotides read TGCAGTGCTTCCGGGGCCACTGGAAACACCATATATTTT.

Concerning this clonotype itself: An end of the junction does not agree with germline; a read error may underlie this. This chain uses TRBV30 with TRBJ2-3; no clear D. Germline values: CDR1 GTSNPN, CDR2 SVGIG (reference sequence). The CDR3 is 13 residues long. CDR3 sequence reads: CAWSYREADMQYF. Written as DNA, the CDR3 is TGTGCCTGGAGTTATAGGGAAGCAGATATGCAGTATTTT.